The 8 T cell receptor beta chains given below trace back to one sample, sequenced in a study of cytomegalovirus exposure and HLA in healthy donors. The PCR had 60 Vbeta and 13 Jbeta primers. Assay used: immunoSEQ multiplex PCR; TCRdb lists only in-frame clones, some missing. The repertoire holds fewer than 150,000 clones, with roughly 80% as singletons. Material for sequencing was PBMCs. These receptor sequences come from a woman between 40 and 55 years old in good health and CMV-seropositive.

The chain couples TRBV9 to TRBJ1-3, with D perhaps TRBD1 (6 bases). Germline loops: CDR1 SGDLS, CDR2 YYNGEE. The CDR3 extends over 15 amino acids. V was trimmed by 4 bases and J by 0 bases, leaving 11 bases between them. The CDR3: CASSPGQSSGNTIYF. In nucleotides, the CDR3 is TGTGCCAGCAGCCCCGGACAGAGCTCTGGAAACACCATATATTTT.

This chain uses TRBV4-2 with TRBJ1-4; D ambiguous. V lost 1 base and J 3 bases, leaving 12 bases between the germline ends. Germline CDR1 reads LGHNA; CDR2 reads YNFKEQ. The CDR3 is 16 residues long. The CDR3 nucleotides are TGTGCCAGCAGCCAAGCCGTGCTCGGAGCTAATGAAAAACTGTTTTTT. This gives the protein CASSQAVLGANEKLFF.

J is TRBJ2-2 and V is TRBV7-9; a weak D match, TRBD1 (5 bases). Trimming pared 5 bases from V and 6 bases from J, leaving 13 bases between. The length of the CDR3 is 14 residues. Germline V lookup: CDR1 SEHNR, CDR2 FQNEAQ (reference sequence). CDR3 sequence (DNA): TGTGCCAGCAGCATTGGGGCGTCCCCCGGGGAGCTGTTTTTT. This sequence encodes CASSIGASPGELFF.

The chain carries TRBV9 and TRBJ2-3; 12 bases fit TRBD2. The CDR3 is made up of 17 amino acids. Germline trimming cut 3 bases from V and 6 bases from J; bases unmatched to any gene: 11. CDR1 and CDR2 from the germline V gene are SGDLS and YYNGEE. CDR3 DNA sequence: TGTGCCAGCAGCGCCCGATCGACTAGCGGGGGTGGGGATACGCAGTATTTT. Its translation is CASSARSTSGGGDTQYF.

This clone showed up just once. The chain is built from TRBV7-9 and TRBJ2-2, with D perhaps matching TRBD1 (5 bases). Germline-derived CDR1 and CDR2 are SEHNR and FQNEAQ (reference sequence). V was pared by 5 bases and J by 6 bases, with 16 bases between. The CDR3 runs to 15 residues. In DNA form, the CDR3 reads TGTGCCAGCAGCCCTATTCTTAGGGGCCCCGGGGAGCTGTTTTTT. As protein: CASSPILRGPGELFF. Full variable domain (missing parts from reference TRBV7-9 and TRBJ2-2): DTGVSQNPRHKITKRGQNVTFRCDPISEHNRLYWYRQTLGQGPEFLTYFQNEAQLEKSRLLSDRFSAERPKGSFSTLEIQRTEQGDSAMYLCASSPILRGPGELFFGEGSRLTVL.

As for this clone: A read error may produce the germline difference seen at one junction end. The rearrangement uses TRBV30 and TRBJ2-5, with D tentatively TRBD1 or TRBD2 (5 bases each). The germline gives CDR1 GTSNPN, CDR2 SVGIG (reference sequence). This CDR3 is built from 13 residues. CDR3 sequence: CAGSNQGAETQYF. The DNA of the CDR3 is TGTGCCGGGAGTAACCAGGGCGCAGAGACCCAGTACTTC. Supplemented by reference TRBV30 and TRBJ2-5, the full variable domain reads SQTIHQWPATLVQPVGSPLSLECTVEGTSNPNLYWYRQAAGRGLQLLFYSVGIGQISSEVPQNLSASRPQDRQFILSSKKLLLSDSGFYLCAGSNQGAETQYFGPGTRLLVL.

The V gene is TRBV4-1, the J gene TRBJ2-7; a possible D gene is TRBD1 (5 bases). The V gene's germline CDR1 is MGHRA and CDR2 YSYEKL. The CDR3 has 19 amino acids. Between the trimmed V and J ends, which lost 0 bases and 7 bases, there was a span of 28 bases. CDR3 in amino acids: CASSQEFGAGYSRILEQYF. The CDR3 nucleotides read TGCGCCAGCAGCCAAGAGTTTGGGGCTGGTTACAGCCGAATTTTGGAGCAGTACTTC.

This chain links TRBV2 with TRBJ1-1, with 7 bases fitting TRBD1. This CDR3 is built from 15 residues. V lost 7 bases, J lost 2 bases, and 10 bases stayed unmatched. The germline V gene has CDR1 SNHLY and CDR2 FYNNEI. The CDR3 DNA is TGTGCCAGCAAGGAGGGGCAGGGGGTAAACACTGAAGCTTTCTTT. Protein: CASKEGQGVNTEAFF.